A few counts support the clone carrying this T cell receptor (beta chain). Antigen specificity is unknown. This specimen belongs to a study of human T cells and chemical hapten exposure. The overall study: There were per-sample TCR yield variations, arising mainly from small pooled library volume differences.

The CDR3 runs to 14 residues. J gave up 6 bases and V 3 bases, and 3 bases lay outside the gene matches. Per the germline V gene, CDR1 is MNHEY and CDR2 is SVGEGT. Library preparation tagged each individual cDNA molecule with a unique molecular identifier. MiXCR, applied by TCRdb to the RACE reads, yields one record per CDR3 protein. The sample shows around 45,000 distinct CDR3 sequences, almost 4.5% of them seen only once. The time point is: healthy volunteer bleed at 2 weeks. It was unfractionated whole blood from which total RNA was extracted. Study results and limitations: No shift was seen in TCRs above 1 in 1000 frequency with DPC sensitization.

Material: whole blood. This receptor was identified in a human donor in good health. Some clones in this sample may be carry-over from other donors' samples. The chain employs TRBV6-2 or TRBV6-3 and TRBJ2-2, with 8 positions matching TRBD2. CDR3 in DNA: TGTGCCAGCAGTTATAGCGGGGTCGCCGGGGAGCTGTTTTTT. Residues: CASSYSGVAGELFF.